This TCR beta chain was recovered during a study of shared clonotypes between healthy human individuals. Method: immunoSEQ multiplex PCR; TCRdb's copy keeps in-frame clones and lacks some. Among about 2.2 million clones listed, roughly 95% were seen once. CD8 cells regarded as naive lacked CD45RO, were positively chosen for CCR7, and omitted terminally differentiated effector memory CD45RA+ cells. The germline gives CDR1 SQVTM, CDR2 ANQGSEA. V lost 7 bases to trimming and J lost 5 bases, with 8 bases between them. CDR3 size: 10 residues. This chain uses TRBV29-1 with TRBJ2-5; no definite D call. Material: naive CD8+ T cells from PBMCs. This clonotype was sampled from a man younger than 30 in good health. Some clones in this sample may be carry-over from other donors' samples. CDR3 protein: CSAQEETQYF. CDR3 nucleotides: TGCAGCGCCCAGGAGGAGACCCAGTACTTC. Together with reference TRBV29-1 and TRBJ2-5, the CDR3 gives the full variable domain: SAVISQKPSRDICQRGTSLTIQCQVDSQVTMMFWYRQQPGQSLTLIATANQGSEATYESGFVIDKFPISRPNLTFSTLTVSNMSPEDSSIYLCSAQEETQYFGPGTRLLVL.